The 6 T cell receptor beta chains listed next were all sequenced from one sample in a study of blood T cells in healthy people across ages. The use of a sample-barcoded 5' primer and a J-beta primer mix characterized a second PCR of 7 to 11 cycles. One entry per CDR3 protein results from TCRdb running MiXCR on the 5' RACE reads. The table has about 670,000 distinct CDR3 sequences, roughly 41% seen once. The sample consisted of blood. These receptors all come from a man older than 75 in good health.

The chain uses TRBV9 and TRBJ2-5, with 11 nucleotides matching TRBD2. Germline V lookup: CDR1 SGDLS, CDR2 YYNGEE. Losses at the gene ends were 0 bases for V and 2 bases for J; bases not matched to a gene: 12. The CDR3 runs to 19 residues. CDR3 nucleotides: TGTGCCAGCAGCGTAGCCCCCCCCGGTCCTAGCGGGGGGCAAGAGACCCAGTACTTC. It specifies CASSVAPPGPSGGQETQYF. Together with reference TRBV9 and TRBJ2-5, the CDR3 gives the full variable domain: DSGVTQTPKHLITATGQRVTLRCSPRSGDLSVYWYQQSLDQGLQFLIQYYNGEERAKGNILERFSAQQFPDLHSELNLSSLELGDSALYFCASSVAPPGPSGGQETQYFGPGTRLLVL.

A note on this clonotype: The junction departs from the called germline gene at one end, perhaps through a read error. This rearrangement joins TRBV7-7 to TRBJ2-7; 7 bases align to TRBD1. The CDR3 loop spans 14 amino acids. The germline CDR1 and CDR2 sequences are SSHAT and FNYEAQ (reference sequence). The CDR3 here is CASSFDRVSDEQYF. The DNA for the CDR3 is TGTGCTAGCAGCTTTGACAGGGTCTCGGACGAGCAGTACTTC.

The chain couples TRBV20-1 to TRBJ2-1; 7 bases agree with TRBD2. The CDR3 covers 15 residues. Germline CDR1 DFQATT, CDR2 SNEGSKA (reference sequence). The V and J ends lost 6 bases and 3 bases, in that order; junction bases with no gene match: 11. CDR3 sequence (DNA): TGCAGTGCCCGCAATACGGGGGGTAGCTACAATGAGCAGTTCTTC. This sequence encodes CSARNTGGSYNEQFF.

The sample holds many counts of this clonotype. J is TRBJ2-3 and V is TRBV7-2; 9 positions match TRBD2. This CDR3 spans 17 amino acids. Looked up from germline, CDR1 is SGHTA and CDR2 is FQGNSA. V was pared by 0 bases and J by 8 bases, with 12 bases of the junction left unmatched. CDR3 sequence reads: CASSLAPRLAETGTQYF. The CDR3 DNA sequence: TGTGCCAGCAGCTTAGCGCCGAGACTAGCGGAAACCGGTACGCAGTATTTT.

The chain employs TRBV28 and TRBJ1-3; D not certain. This CDR3 is 13 amino acids long. The germline V and J ends were trimmed by 6 bases and 4 bases, with 10 bases remaining between them. CDR1 and CDR2 from the germline V gene are MDHEN and SYDVKM. CDR3 nucleotides: TGTGCCAGCAGACTCGACACCGGAAACACCATATATTTT. It yields the protein CASRLDTGNTIYF.

This clonotype appeared many times. The chain has TRBV9 and TRBJ2-1; maybe TRBD1 (5 bases). CDR1 and CDR2 (germline): SGDLS, YYNGEE. The CDR3 has 15 residues. Trimming removed 0 bases at V and 0 bases at J, with 7 bases between. CDR3 coding DNA: TGTGCCAGCAGCGTAGGACAGAGCTCCTACAATGAGCAGTTCTTC. Translated: CASSVGQSSYNEQFF.